This TCR beta chain was captured in a study of shared clonotypes between healthy human individuals. The CDR3 runs 15 residues. CDR1 and CDR2 from the germline V gene are MNHEY and SMNVEV (reference sequence). V gave up 3 bases and J gave up 8 bases, with 17 bases separating them. Produced via immunoSEQ multiplex PCR; TCRdb's table is partial and in-frame only. The data show roughly 650,000 clones, approximately 96% seen once. In the naive CD8 group, cells lacked CD45RO and were positively selected for CCR7, so terminally differentiated effector memory CD45RA+ cells were left out. As concerns this clone: Its specificity is not known.

Whole-study findings and limits: Only blood was sampled, and tissue TCR repertoires likely differ from blood ones.

Specimen: naive CD8+ T cells sorted from blood. This clonotype was sampled from a woman between 25 and 40 years old in good health. The chain recombines TRBV27 with TRBJ2-1; D perhaps matches TRBD1 (7 bases). The CDR3 bases are TGTGCCAGCAGTTTTTTCACCCCCAGGGGGGATGAGCAGTTCTTC. Amino acid sequence: CASSFFTPRGDEQFF.